This T cell receptor beta chain was profiled in a study of CD8+ T cells in alopecia areata. Study results and limitations: Sequence data from scalp samples additionally include resident alphabeta T cells of normal skin.

Comments on this clone: Its antigen is not known.

Once RNA had been extracted, it was reverse transcribed into cDNA to act as the sequencing template. Clones were read by immunoSEQ multiplex PCR, and TCRdb kept only the in-frame ones, dropping some. The sample yields 140,000 to 150,000 clones, roughly 50% seen once. This TCR came from a human donor with alopecia areata. The sample in question was CD4+ T cells sorted from blood, obtained at week 0.

The CDR3 DNA follows: TGCGCCAGCAGCTTGGACTTCTATGGCTACACCTTC. Translating it yields CASSLDFYGYTF. The chain links TRBV5-1 to TRBJ1-2; D gene uncertain. The CDR3 is made up of 12 amino acids. The germline V gene encodes CDR1 SGHRS and CDR2 YFSETQ. V dropped 0 bases and J dropped 4 bases, with 4 bases sitting between them.